The next 17 T cell receptor beta chains were all read from a single sample in a study of cytomegalovirus exposure and HLA in healthy donors. A multiplex PCR was run with 60 Vbeta primers and 13 Jbeta primers. Clones were sequenced by immunoSEQ multiplex PCR, and TCRdb holds only the in-frame ones, with some missing. The repertoire holds 110,000 to 150,000 clones, with 65% to 85% as singletons. The sample consisted of PBMCs. The origin of the receptors is a man aged 25 to 40 in good health and CMV-seronegative.

This chain connects TRBV27 to TRBJ1-6; the match to TRBD1 covers 7 bases. The CDR3 is 15 amino acids. V was pared by 6 bases and J by 4 bases, with 6 bases of the junction left unmatched. Germline V CDR1 and CDR2: MNHEY, SMNVEV (reference sequence). The DNA for the CDR3 is TGTGCCAGCAGCCAATCGGGACAGTATAATTCACCCCTCCACTTT. Translation: CASSQSGQYNSPLHF.

The rearrangement uses TRBV6-1 and TRBJ1-5; no clear D gene. V lost 4 bases and J 5 bases, leaving 12 bases between the germline ends. The CDR3 has 14 residues. The V gene's germline CDR1 is MNHNS and CDR2 SASEGT. Written as DNA, the CDR3 is TGTGCCAGCAGTGTAGGTACAGCCTATCAGCCCCAGCATTTT. It is translated as CASSVGTAYQPQHF.

This chain links TRBV30 with TRBJ1-4; D is perhaps TRBD1 (5 bases). V lost 8 bases and J 7 bases, leaving 17 bases between the germline ends. This CDR3 has 13 amino acids. Germline V gives CDR1 GTSNPN, CDR2 SVGIG (reference sequence). CDR3 sequence (DNA): TGTGCCCGAGCGGGGGTTCGGAGTGAAAAACTGTTTTTT. This gives the protein CARAGVRSEKLFF. The full variable domain, completed using reference TRBV30 and TRBJ1-4, is SQTIHQWPATLVQPVGSPLSLECTVEGTSNPNLYWYRQAAGRGLQLLFYSVGIGQISSEVPQNLSASRPQDRQFILSSKKLLLSDSGFYLCARAGVRSEKLFFGSGTQLSVL.

V and J are TRBV6-5 and TRBJ1-4; TRBD1 is a possible D gene (6 bases). The CDR3 sequence is 15 residues long. In germline, CDR1 is MNHEY, CDR2 SVGAGI. Deletions cut 0 bases from V and 8 bases from J, with 13 bases between. CDR3 nucleotide sequence: TGTGCCAGCAGTTACTCTTTGCAGGGGCCCGAAAAACTGTTTTTT. As protein: CASSYSLQGPEKLFF.

The J gene is TRBJ1-1, the V gene TRBV6-1; possible D gene TRBD1, 6 bases. Germline assignment: CDR1 MNHNS and CDR2 SASEGT. CDR3 length: 14 amino acids. Trimming removed 7 bases at V and 1 base at J, with 13 bases between. The CDR3 DNA follows: TGTGCCAGCACTCGAGGGGGGGGGAACACTGAAGCTTTCTTT. Translation: CASTRGGGNTEAFF.

This clone was observed a handful of times. V usage is TRBV6-5 and J usage is TRBJ2-1; maybe TRBD1 (6 bases). Trimming took 8 bases from V and 12 from J, leaving 20 bases between them. The V gene's germline CDR1 is MNHEY and CDR2 SVGAGI. The CDR3 spans 13 residues. CDR3 coding DNA: TGTGCCAGCGGAGGAACCCAGGGGTTAGGGCAGTTCTTC. This translates into CASGGTQGLGQFF.

This clone was seen once. The sample has other DNA sequences that encode this CDR3 too. The rearrangement uses TRBV11-2 and TRBJ2-7; TRBD1 might be the D (5 bases). CDR3 length: 15 residues. V shed 2 bases and J shed 2 bases, with 13 bases lying between them. Germline CDR1 SGHAT, CDR2 FQNNGV. CDR3 amino acids: CASSLRSGMTYEQYF. The CDR3 region has the DNA TGTGCCAGCAGCTTACGGTCAGGGATGACCTACGAGCAGTACTTC. Using reference TRBV11-2 and TRBJ2-7 for the parts outside the CDR3, the full variable domain is EAGVAQSPRYKIIEKRQSVAFWCNPISGHATLYWYQQILGQGPKLLIQFQNNGVVDDSQLPKDRFSAERLKGVDSTLKIQPAKLEDSAVYLCASSLRSGMTYEQYFGPGTRLTVT.

This chain's CDR3 is CASSSTGASGANVLTF. The CDR3 coding sequence is TGTGCCAGCAGCTCGACAGGAGCCTCTGGGGCCAACGTCCTGACTTTC. This chain uses TRBV28 with TRBJ2-6; possibly TRBD1 for D (6 bases). Germline-derived CDR1 and CDR2 are MDHEN and SYDVKM. The CDR3 is 16 amino acids. V lost 6 bases and J 0 bases, leaving 12 bases between the germline ends. Combining the CDR3 with reference TRBV28 and TRBJ2-6 gives the whole variable domain DVKVTQSSRYLVKRTGEKVFLECVQDMDHENMFWYRQDPGLGLRLIYFSYDVKMKEKGDIPEGYSVSREKKERFSLILESASTNQTSMYLCASSSTGASGANVLTFGAGSRLTVL.

The V call is TRBV18, the J call TRBJ2-7; a possible D gene is TRBD2 (5 bases). CDR1 KGHSH and CDR2 LQKENI come from the germline V gene. The CDR3 loop spans 12 amino acids. Between the trimmed V and J ends, which lost 3 bases and 3 bases, there was a span of 6 bases. The CDR3 DNA reads as TGTGCCAGCTCACCCGACTACTACGAGCAGTACTTC. This gives the protein CASSPDYYEQYF.

The rearrangement joins TRBV11-2 to TRBJ1-2, with D tentatively TRBD1 (5 bases). The germline V and J ends were trimmed by 1 base and 4 bases, with 19 bases remaining between them. The CDR3 loop spans 17 amino acids. Germline values: CDR1 SGHAT, CDR2 FQNNGV. CDR3 bases: TGTGCCAGCAGCTTAGGGCCGAGGACGGGGGGGTCCTATGGCTACACCTTC. It translates to CASSLGPRTGGSYGYTF.

This chain joins TRBV2 and TRBJ1-1; 9 nucleotides match TRBD1. CDR3 length: 14 residues. Germline CDR1 reads SNHLY; CDR2 reads FYNNEI. Germline trimming cut 6 bases from V and 5 bases from J; bases unmatched to any gene: 7. CDR3 region: CASRATGGATEAFF. The CDR3 coding sequence is TGTGCCAGCAGGGCAACAGGGGGCGCAACTGAAGCTTTCTTT.

This clone was seen just once. This chain links TRBV5-1 with TRBJ2-1; D ambiguous. CDR3 length: 14 residues. With 0 bases removed from V and 1 base from J, the gap between germline ends came to 5 bases. The germline V gene encodes CDR1 SGHRS and CDR2 YFSETQ. CDR3 nucleotide sequence: TGCGCCAGCAGCTTGGAAGCGTCCTACAATGAGCAGTTCTTC. Translation: CASSLEASYNEQFF.

The chain joins TRBV10-3 to TRBJ1-2, with D possibly matching TRBD1 (5 bases). V was shortened by 11 bases and J by 3 bases, with 19 bases between the two germline ends. The CDR3 runs to 14 residues. Germline V gives CDR1 ENHRY, CDR2 SYGVKD. CDR3 DNA sequence: TGTGCCCCAACCGGGTCCAGGGCGGACTATGGCTACACCTTC. Amino acids: CAPTGSRADYGYTF.

The V gene is TRBV4-1, the J gene TRBJ2-3; no firm D call. There are 12 residues in the CDR3. Deletions cut 5 bases from V and 6 bases from J, with 9 bases between. The germline CDR1 and CDR2 sequences are MGHRA and YSYEKL. The CDR3 bases are TGCGCCAGCAGCAAAATCCCGGATACGCAGTATTTT. This encodes CASSKIPDTQYF.

The chain carries TRBV6-5 and TRBJ2-7; 8 bases match TRBD1. The CDR3 is 15 amino acids. The V segment lost 2 bases and the J segment 3 bases; nucleotides outside the gene matches: 6. Germline V gives CDR1 MNHEY, CDR2 SVGAGI. The CDR3 sequence: CASSYRPGQGYEQYF. The CDR3 DNA is TGTGCCAGCAGTTACAGACCCGGACAGGGCTACGAGCAGTACTTC.

V gene TRBV5-1 combines with J gene TRBJ2-2; 9 bases agree with TRBD2. V was clipped by 7 bases and J by 3 bases; unmatched bases: 13. This CDR3 has 17 amino acids. Germline lookup yields CDR1 SGHRS and CDR2 YFSETQ. The CDR3 nucleotides read TGCGCCAGCCGACCGATTGGGACTAGCCGAGACACCGGGGAGCTGTTTTTT. Encoded protein: CASRPIGTSRDTGELFF.

The chain carries TRBV28 and TRBJ1-4; 7 nucleotides match TRBD1. Germline CDR1 is MDHEN and CDR2 is SYDVKM. V was clipped by 8 bases and J by 7 bases; unmatched bases: 7. This CDR3 spans 13 amino acids. In nucleotides, the CDR3 is TGTGCCAGCCGAGACAGGGTACGTGAAAAACTGTTTTTT. Residues: CASRDRVREKLFF.